One and the same sample provided the 16 T cell receptor beta chains below, sequenced in a study of shared clonotypes between healthy human individuals. Here immunoSEQ multiplex PCR was the method, and the copy in TCRdb shows in-frame clones only, minus some. The table shows some 1 million clones, with 65% to 75% occurring only once. Sequenced input: memory CD4+ T cells sorted from blood. Subset denoted: CD45RA-negative fraction. These receptors originate from a young man in good health.

V is TRBV7-9 and J is TRBJ1-4; no firm D call. Trimming pared 5 bases from V and 8 bases from J, leaving 15 bases between. The CDR3 sequence is 14 residues long. CDR1 SEHNR and CDR2 FQNEAQ come from the germline V gene (reference sequence). The CDR3 DNA reads TGTGCCAGCAGCCCAGAGAGTAGGCTGGAAAAACTGTTTTTT. This encodes CASSPESRLEKLFF.

To note about this clone: The sample has other DNA sequences that encode this CDR3 too. The rearrangement uses TRBV2 and TRBJ2-7; D unresolved. The V and J ends lost 3 bases and 6 bases respectively, with 6 bases between them. Germline loops: CDR1 SNHLY, CDR2 FYNNEI. The CDR3 totals 11 residues. DNA of the CDR3: TGTGCCAGCAGTGATGGGGTCGAGCAGTACTTC. It is translated as CASSDGVEQYF.

This clone was seen a single time. J is TRBJ2-1 and V is TRBV5-1, with TRBD2 as a possible D gene (6 bases). The CDR3 has 14 amino acids. The germline gives CDR1 SGHRS, CDR2 YFSETQ. V dropped 1 base and J dropped 3 bases, with 8 bases sitting between them. CDR3 DNA: TGCGCCAGCAGCTTGTTTAGCGGCTACAATGAGCAGTTCTTC. Translation: CASSLFSGYNEQFF.

This rearrangement joins TRBV19 to TRBJ2-1; 8 nucleotides match TRBD2. CDR1 and CDR2 (germline): LNHDA, SQIVND (reference sequence). This CDR3 has 15 residues. V lost 3 bases, J lost 7 bases, and 8 bases stayed unmatched. The chain's CDR3 is CASSIWEGGRNEQFF. The DNA of the CDR3 is TGTGCCAGTAGTATTTGGGAGGGCGGGAGGAATGAGCAGTTCTTC.

This clone was counted a few times. The V call is TRBV7-2, the J call TRBJ2-7; TRBD1 might be the D (6 bases). V lost 4 bases, J lost 8 bases, and 15 bases lay in between. Looked up from germline, CDR1 is SGHTA and CDR2 is FQGNSA. CDR3 length equals 13 residues. In DNA, the CDR3 is TGTGCCAGCAGCTCGACAGGCGGACTCAAGCAGTACTTC. Translated: CASSSTGGLKQYF.

The gene calls are TRBV27 and TRBJ2-7, with 12 bases lining up with TRBD1. From germline, CDR1 is MNHEY and CDR2 SMNVEV (reference sequence). The CDR3 spans 13 residues. J was trimmed by 6 bases and V by 6 bases; bases with no gene match: 3. CDR3 in amino acids: CASRGTGGREQYF. DNA of the CDR3: TGTGCCAGCAGGGGGACAGGGGGCCGCGAGCAGTACTTC.

This clone appeared many times. J is TRBJ2-5 and V is TRBV7-8, with 8 positions matching TRBD2. The CDR3 has 16 residues. Germline V gene data show CDR1 as SGHVS and CDR2 as FQNEAQ. V shed 0 bases, J shed 4 bases, and the junction held 7 bases outside the gene matches. CDR3 sequence (DNA): TGTGCCAGCAGCTTAGCGGTCGGGAGGGCCGCAGAGACCCAGTACTTC. Protein sequence: CASSLAVGRAAETQYF.

CDR3 amino acids: CASSPPTSLTSTDTQYF. As DNA, the CDR3 is TGTGCCAGCTCACCACCAACCTCCCTCACGAGCACAGATACGCAGTATTTT. The chain links TRBV18 to TRBJ2-3; no definite D call. Germline V gene sequence: CDR1 KGHSH, CDR2 LQKENI. There are 17 residues in the CDR3. V dropped 0 bases and J dropped 0 bases, with 13 bases sitting between them.

V is TRBV7-2 and J is TRBJ2-5; D is unclear. The CDR3 has 13 amino acids. Germline CDR1 and CDR2: SGHTA and FQGNSA. Trimming cost V 5 bases and J 7 bases, with 14 bases left between them. The chain's CDR3 is CASSILEKGTQYF. CDR3 nucleotide sequence: TGTGCCAGCAGCATCCTAGAGAAAGGGACCCAGTACTTC.

The CDR3 bases are TGTGCTAGTGGTTTGGTACTGGGAGGGGCGGGGGATAACACTGAAGCTTTCTTT. Amino acids: CASGLVLGGAGDNTEAFF. The chain is built from TRBV12-5 and TRBJ1-1; tentative D call: TRBD1 (5 bases). The length of the CDR3 is 18 residues. Trimming removed 0 bases from V and 2 bases from J, with 19 bases in between. Germline V gene data show CDR1 as LGHNT and CDR2 as FRNRAP.

The CDR3 is CASRRAGETQYF. In nucleotides, the CDR3 is TGTGCCAGCAGGCGGGCGGGCGAGACCCAGTACTTC. The gene calls are TRBV5-4 and TRBJ2-5, with D maybe TRBD2 (5 bases). The germline gives CDR1 SGHNT, CDR2 YYREEE (reference sequence). The germline V and J ends were trimmed by 5 bases and 5 bases, with 10 bases remaining between them. The CDR3 length is 12 residues. Drawing the rest from reference TRBV5-4 and TRBJ2-5, the complete variable domain is ETGVTQSPTHLIKTRGQQVTLRCSSQSGHNTVSWYQQALGQGPQFIFQYYREEENGRGNFPPRFSGLQFPNYSSELNVNALELDDSALYLCASRRAGETQYFGPGTRLLVL.

As concerns this clone: Other DNA sequences in this specimen translate into the identical CDR3. The chain employs TRBV20-1 and TRBJ2-1; no clear D. Germline V gene sequence: CDR1 DFQATT, CDR2 SNEGSKA (reference sequence). The CDR3 is 10 residues long. Trimming stripped 3 bases from V and 7 bases from J, with 4 bases between. CDR3 residues: CSARSNEQFF. The CDR3 bases are TGCAGTGCTAGGTCAAATGAGCAGTTCTTC.

In the case of this clone: Other DNA sequences from this sample encode an identical CDR3 as well. The genes are TRBV7-8 and TRBJ2-7, with 9 positions matching TRBD1. The V and J ends lost 5 bases and 7 bases, in that order; junction bases with no gene match: 9. The V gene's germline CDR1 is SGHVS and CDR2 FQNEAQ. There are 14 residues in the CDR3. The CDR3 DNA reads TGTGCCAGCAGCAGCCGGGACAGGGTTGGGGAGCAGTACTTC. It yields the protein CASSSRDRVGEQYF.

CDR3 region: CAWSELGTSYGYTF. CDR3 DNA sequence: TGTGCCTGGAGTGAATTAGGGACGAGCTATGGCTACACCTTC. The rearrangement links TRBV30 to TRBJ1-2, with a possible D match to TRBD1 (5 bases). V lost 1 base to trimming and J lost 4 bases, with 13 bases between them. The length of the CDR3 is 14 residues. Germline V gene sequence: CDR1 GTSNPN, CDR2 SVGIG (reference sequence).

As concerns this clone: Different DNA sequences within this sample yield the same CDR3. The V and J genes are TRBV9 and TRBJ2-2; 7 bases agree with TRBD1. The CDR3 loop spans 14 amino acids. The junction had 4 bases not matched to a gene; V was cut back by 1 base and J by 7 bases. Germline V gene data show CDR1 as SGDLS and CDR2 as YYNGEE. The CDR3 region is CASSVTGAGGELFF. The CDR3 DNA is TGTGCCAGCAGCGTAACAGGGGCCGGCGGGGAGCTGTTTTTT.

The chain links TRBV7-2 to TRBJ1-4, with no clear D. Germline assignment: CDR1 SGHTA and CDR2 FQGNSA. V was clipped by 5 bases and J by 8 bases, with 15 bases between them. The CDR3 is 14 residues long. CDR3 amino acids: CASSDYGLEEKLFF. CDR3 in DNA: TGTGCCAGCAGCGATTATGGATTGGAGGAAAAACTGTTTTTT.